Sequencing of this TCR beta chain was carried out in a study of cytomegalovirus exposure and HLA in healthy donors. Overall study: It was reported in a later analysis that the approximately 120 validation repertoires used the same platform as the approximately 690 first-cohort repertoires.

The CDR3 loop spans 17 amino acids. CDR1 and CDR2 from the germline V gene are SGHNT and YENEEA. The J segment lost 5 bases and the V segment lost 3 bases, leaving 9 bases of the junction unmatched. Profiling relied on immunoSEQ multiplex PCR, and the TCRdb table lists in-frame clones only, not all of them. Counted here are 150,000 to 200,000 clones, over 85% occurring once; the ten biggest clones make up around 4.4%. A word on this clone: Its antigen is currently unknown.

Findings and caveats of the study: It was found in a later analysis that first-cohort TCR clusters tended to co-occur in the 120 validation repertoires. Among TCR beta chains, those listed as cytomegalovirus-associated numbered around 160.

While the first cohort had several hundred subjects, the donors belonged to the separate validation cohort of over a hundred subjects. This TCR derives from a man aged 18 to 29 in good health and CMV-seropositive. The V and J genes are TRBV11-3 and TRBJ2-2, with 10 nucleotides matching TRBD2. The sequenced sample consisted of PBMCs. The CDR3 region has the DNA TGTGCCAGCAGCTTTCGGCTAGCGGGAGAAAAAACCGGGGAGCTGTTTTTT. Protein sequence: CASSFRLAGEKTGELFF.